Listed below are T cell receptor beta chains from one sample, sequenced in a study of cytomegalovirus exposure and HLA in healthy donors. Profiling relied on immunoSEQ multiplex PCR, and the TCRdb table lists in-frame clones only, not all of them. The sample has 100,000 to 150,000 clones; around 75% are singletons. The material sequenced was PBMCs. The receptors were gathered from a woman in her fifties or sixties in good health and CMV-seronegative. The CDR3 runs from the conserved cysteine through the conserved F or W. A D gene is named only where the DNA matches it firmly. Only some rows state a clone size, as once, few, many or a class for expanded clones.

>.|TRBV11-2|.|TRBJ1-4
TGTGCCAGCAGCTTAGGCGGGGTGGGAAAACTGTTTTTT
CASSLGGVGKLFF
>.|TRBV2|.|TRBJ1-6
TGTGCCAGCAGGCCGACGGCCGGGGGACTTAATTCACCCCTCCACTTT
CASRPTAGGLNSPLHF
>TRBD2|TRBV10-3|once|TRBJ2-1
TGTGCCATCAGTGATTTGGCGGGAGGTAATGAGCAGTTCTTC
CAISDLAGGNEQFF
>.|TRBV30|.|TRBJ2-1
TGTGCCTCGGGGGTTAGGGACAATGAGCAGTTCTTC
CASGVRDNEQFF
>.|TRBV29-1|.|TRBJ2-3
TGCAGCGTTGAAGATCTCCCGGGGGATATGTTCGATACGCAGTATTTT
CSVEDLPGDMFDTQYF
>TRBD2|TRBV7-8|.|TRBJ2-5
TGTGCCAGCAGCTTAGTTGCGGGACTACCTCAAGAGACCCAGTACTTC
CASSLVAGLPQETQYF
>.|TRBV6-5|.|TRBJ2-1
TGTGCCTCACGAGCAAGTGGTTCTGATGAGCAGTTCTTC
CASRASGSDEQFF
>.|TRBV29-1|.|TRBJ2-7
TGCAGCGCCGGGGAGGGGGGGAACTACGAGCAGTACTTC
CSAGEGGNYEQYF
>TRBD2|TRBV9|.|TRBJ2-3
TGTGCCAGCAGCGTAGAAAGAAGGGCGGGAGAGCCGGGAGATACGCAGTATTTT
CASSVERRAGEPGDTQYF
>TRBD1|TRBV27|.|TRBJ2-1
TGTGCCAGCAGTTTATATTTCGGGACAGGGAACAATGAGCAGTTCTTC
CASSLYFGTGNNEQFF
>.|TRBV19|.|TRBJ2-7
TGTGCCAGTAGCCCCCTTGACGGACAGTATCAGGCCGGCCACGAGCAGTACTTC
CASSPLDGQYQAGHEQYF
>TRBD1|TRBV7-9|few|TRBJ1-5
TGTGCCAGCAGAACAGGGGAGTATCAGCCCCAGCATTTT
CASRTGEYQPQHF
>TRBD1|TRBV2|.|TRBJ1-2
TGTGCCAGCGGCGGGACAGGGGGCCCCTTTTACTATGGCTACACCTTC
CASGGTGGPFYYGYTF
>.|TRBV11-2|.|TRBJ1-2
TGTGCCAGCAGCTCTTCAAGACTGTTTAACTATGGCTACACCTTC
CASSSSRLFNYGYTF
>TRBD1|TRBV27|few|TRBJ1-1
TGTGCCAGCAGTCCCGACAGGGGGCTGGGGGGCACTGAAGCTTTCTTT
CASSPDRGLGGTEAFF
>.|TRBV18|.|TRBJ1-1
TGTGCCAGCTCATCGGGGGGGTTGGACACTGAAGCTTTCTTT
CASSSGGLDTEAFF
>TRBD1|TRBV5-5|.|TRBJ1-1
TGTGCCAGCAGCTTGGGGGGGACAGTGAACACTGAAGCTTTCTTT
CASSLGGTVNTEAFF
>TRBD1|TRBV11-1|.|TRBJ2-5
TGTGCCAGCAGGTGGGGACAGGGATATCCTCTACAAGAGACCCAGTACTTC
CASRWGQGYPLQETQYF
>TRBD1|TRBV6-5|.|TRBJ2-7
TGTGCCAGCAGACTGGGGACAGGAACCTACGAGCAGTACTTC
CASRLGTGTYEQYF
>.|TRBV28|.|TRBJ1-1
TGTGCCAGCAGTTTTGCCAGGGCGAATGAAGCTTTCTTT
CASSFARANEAFF
>.|TRBV25-1|once|TRBJ1-2
TGTGCCAGCAGTGCGACTTCGAACTATGGCTACACCTTC
CASSATSNYGYTF
>.|TRBV30|.|TRBJ2-7
TGTGCCTGGAGTCGGGGGATCTACGAGCAGTACTTC
CAWSRGIYEQYF
>.|TRBV7-2|once|TRBJ1-4
TGTGCCAGCAGCTTAGCTGGGGGCCCTAATGAAAAACTGTTTTTT
CASSLAGGPNEKLFF
>.|TRBV4-3|.|TRBJ1-3
TGCGCCAGCAGCCAAGCTTCGGAGGGATCTGGAAACACCATATATTTT
CASSQASEGSGNTIYF
>TRBD2|TRBV11-3|.|TRBJ2-7
TGTGCCAGCAGCCAGAGAGCAGCGGGAGACGAGCAGTACTTC
CASSQRAAGDEQYF
>TRBD1|TRBV7-6|.|TRBJ2-2
TGTGCCAGCACCCTTGGGACAGGGGACACCGGGGAGCTGTTTTTT
CASTLGTGDTGELFF
>TRBD1|TRBV19|many|TRBJ2-7
TGTGCCACGACAGGGGGTCCCTACGAGCAGTACTTC
CATTGGPYEQYF
>.|TRBV28|.|TRBJ2-7
TGTGCCAGCAGAATGCGACAGGAGTACTACGAGCAGTACTTC
CASRMRQEYYEQYF
>.|TRBV29-1|.|TRBJ1-1
TGCAGCGTTGGAATCGGGGGGAACACTGAAGCTTTCTTT
CSVGIGGNTEAFF
>TRBD1|TRBV5-1|.|TRBJ1-1
TGCGCCAGCAGCTTGGGGTGGACAGGGTCCTACCAGGACACTGAAGCTTTCTTT
CASSLGWTGSYQDTEAFF
>TRBD2|TRBV29-1|.|TRBJ2-5
TGCAGCGTTGGCAGACTAGCGGAGACCCAGTACTTC
CSVGRLAETQYF
>.|TRBV7-8|.|TRBJ1-5
TGTGCCAGCAGCTTAGTTGGGGCTCAGCCCCAGCATTTT
CASSLVGAQPQHF
>TRBD1|TRBV7-2|once|TRBJ1-2
TGTGCCAGCAGCCCCTCCGGACAGGATGGCTACACCTTC
CASSPSGQDGYTF
>TRBD1|TRBV28|few|TRBJ1-2
TGTGCCAGCAGTTTCCCCGGACAGGGTGACTATGGCTACACCTTC
CASSFPGQGDYGYTF
>TRBD2|TRBV25-1|.|TRBJ2-1
TGTGCCAGCACACATAGCGGGAGTAGGGATGAGCAGTTCTTC
CASTHSGSRDEQFF
>TRBD1|TRBV19|.|TRBJ1-5
TGTGCCAGTAGTAAGGACAGGGGTGTTGGGCAGCCCCAGCATTTT
CASSKDRGVGQPQHF
>TRBD2|TRBV10-3|.|TRBJ2-3
TGTGCCATCTCCACCGCCGGGACTAGCGGGAGGAGGACAGATACGCAGTATTTT
CAISTAGTSGRRTDTQYF
>.|TRBV7-9|.|TRBJ1-2
TGTGCCAGCAGCCAGGGGTATGGCTACACCTTC
CASSQGYGYTF
>.|TRBV19|.|TRBJ2-1
TGTGCCACCTTCATCCCGGGATTACTCCTCTTC
CATFIPGLLLF
>.|TRBV2|.|TRBJ1-4
TGTGCCAGCAGCGATTCCGGGGGGTACGATGAAAAACTGTTTTTT
CASSDSGGYDEKLFF
>.|TRBV9|.|TRBJ2-2
TGTGCCAGCAGCGCGTTTTTCGAGGCGTCCGGGGAGCTGTTTTTT
CASSAFFEASGELFF
>.|TRBV15|.|TRBJ2-2
TGTGCCACCAGCGGAGGCTACAGGGACACCGGGGAGCTGTTTTTT
CATSGGYRDTGELFF
>.|TRBV7-2|.|TRBJ2-5
TGTGCCAGCAGCTTAGCGGGGGGGGCAGGGCAAGAGACCCAGTACTTC
CASSLAGGAGQETQYF
>TRBD1|TRBV27|once|TRBJ2-7
TGTGCCAGTGGGACAGGGCGAACTAACTACGAGCAGTACTTC
CASGTGRTNYEQYF
>.|TRBV6-5|.|TRBJ1-4
TGTGCCAGCAGTTACGACAGGCGGGGGGAAAAACTGTTTTTT
CASSYDRRGEKLFF
>TRBD2|TRBV7-2|.|TRBJ2-3
TGTGCCAGCAACCTTAGCGGGAGGAGAGATACGCAGTATTTT
CASNLSGRRDTQYF
>TRBD2|TRBV11-3|.|TRBJ2-2
TGTGCCAGCAGTGCAGGACTAGGGAACACCGGGGAGCTGTTTTTT
CASSAGLGNTGELFF
>.|TRBV15|.|TRBJ2-7
TGTGCCACCAGCAGTTCCGTCCACGAGCAGTACTTC
CATSSSVHEQYF
>TRBD1|TRBV19|few|TRBJ1-2
TGTGCCAGTAATAAACAGGGGGTTGGTGGCTACACCTTC
CASNKQGVGGYTF